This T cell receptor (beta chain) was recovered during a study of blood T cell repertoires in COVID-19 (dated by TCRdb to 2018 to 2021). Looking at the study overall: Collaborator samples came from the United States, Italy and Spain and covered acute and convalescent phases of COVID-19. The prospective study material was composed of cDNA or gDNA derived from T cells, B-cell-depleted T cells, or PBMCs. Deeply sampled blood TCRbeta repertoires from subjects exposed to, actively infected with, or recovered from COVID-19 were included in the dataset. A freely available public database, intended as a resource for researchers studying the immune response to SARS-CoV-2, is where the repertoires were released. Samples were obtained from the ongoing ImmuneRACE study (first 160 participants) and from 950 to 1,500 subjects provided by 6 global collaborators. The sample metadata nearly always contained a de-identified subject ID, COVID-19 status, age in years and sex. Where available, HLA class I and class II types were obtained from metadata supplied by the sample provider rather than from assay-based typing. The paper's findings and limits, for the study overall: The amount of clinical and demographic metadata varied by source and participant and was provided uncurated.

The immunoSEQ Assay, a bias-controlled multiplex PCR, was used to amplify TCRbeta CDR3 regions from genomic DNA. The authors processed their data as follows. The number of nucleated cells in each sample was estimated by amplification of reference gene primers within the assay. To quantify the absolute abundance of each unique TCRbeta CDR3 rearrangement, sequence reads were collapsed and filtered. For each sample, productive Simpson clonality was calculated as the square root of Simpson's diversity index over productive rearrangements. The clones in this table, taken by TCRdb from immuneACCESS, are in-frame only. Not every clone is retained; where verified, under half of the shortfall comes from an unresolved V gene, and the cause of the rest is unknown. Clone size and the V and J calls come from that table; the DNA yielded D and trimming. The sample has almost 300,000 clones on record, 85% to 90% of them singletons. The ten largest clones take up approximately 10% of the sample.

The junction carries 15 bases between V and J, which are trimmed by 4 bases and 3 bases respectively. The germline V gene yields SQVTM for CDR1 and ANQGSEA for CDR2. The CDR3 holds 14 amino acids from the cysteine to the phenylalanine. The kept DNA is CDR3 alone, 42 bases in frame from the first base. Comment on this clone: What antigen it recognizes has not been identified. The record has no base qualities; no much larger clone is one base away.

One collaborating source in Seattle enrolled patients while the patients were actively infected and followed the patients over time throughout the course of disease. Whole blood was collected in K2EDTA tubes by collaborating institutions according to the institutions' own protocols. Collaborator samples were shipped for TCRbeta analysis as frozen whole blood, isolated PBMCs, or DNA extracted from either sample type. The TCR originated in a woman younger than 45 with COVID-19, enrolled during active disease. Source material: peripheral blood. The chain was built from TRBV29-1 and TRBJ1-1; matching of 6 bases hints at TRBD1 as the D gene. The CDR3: CSVVQGSVDTEAFF. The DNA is TGCAGCGTTGTACAGGGAAGTGTGGACACTGAAGCTTTCTTT.